The 31 T cell receptor beta chains below all came from one sample that was sequenced in a study of siplizumab effects on memory and regulatory T cells. Assay: immunoSEQ multiplex PCR; the TCRdb copy retains only in-frame clones and omits some. The sample has tens of thousands of clones; over 85% are singletons. Source material: CD8+ T cells sorted from blood. The source of these receptors is a human donor in good health.

V is TRBV7-2 and J is TRBJ1-2; 9 positions agree with TRBD1. Unmatched junction bases numbered 15, after V lost 3 bases and J lost 4 bases. Germline-derived CDR1 and CDR2 are SGHTA and FQGNSA. This CDR3 has 18 amino acids. The CDR3 is CASSFGTGSSTFLYGYTF. CDR3 nucleotides: TGTGCCAGCAGCTTTGGGACAGGGTCCTCGACCTTCCTCTATGGCTACACCTTC.

CDR3 DNA: TGTGCCAGCAGCTTAGAGGCCAGGGGCTTCTACGAGCAGTACTTC. It translates to CASSLEARGFYEQYF. The rearrangement links TRBV7-2 to TRBJ2-7; the D gene is possibly TRBD1 (6 bases). This CDR3 is 15 amino acids long. Between the trimmed V and J ends, which lost 1 base and 3 bases, there was a span of 13 bases. Germline CDR1 SGHTA, CDR2 FQGNSA.

This sequence joins TRBV27 and TRBJ2-5, with 7 bases aligning to TRBD2. The J call is doubtful: the DNA matches TRBJ2-7 better. Germline V gene data show CDR1 as MNHEY and CDR2 as SMNVEV (reference sequence). The CDR3 loop spans 14 amino acids. This chain's CDR3 is CASSPSGSSYEQYF. CDR3 DNA sequence: TGTGCCAGCAGTCCTAGCGGTAGCTCCTACGAGCAGTACTTC.

Regarding this clone: The same CDR3 arises from other DNA sequences in this sample as well. This chain connects TRBV19 to TRBJ2-1; D gene unclear. This CDR3 has 14 amino acids. The V gene lost 1 base and the J gene lost 0 bases, with 4 bases spanning the gap. Germline-derived CDR1 and CDR2 are LNHDA and SQIVND (reference sequence). This CDR3 is CASSIGDSYNEQFF. Written as DNA, the CDR3 is TGTGCCAGTAGTATAGGAGACTCCTACAATGAGCAGTTCTTC.

The chain couples TRBV10-2 to TRBJ2-7; possibly TRBD1 for D (6 bases). The V end lost 5 bases, the J end lost 1 base, and 15 bases lay between the germline ends. The germline V gene encodes CDR1 WSHSY and CDR2 SAAADI. This CDR3 has 15 residues. CDR3 loop: CASSQDSLGSYEQYF. CDR3 in DNA: TGCGCCAGCAGTCAGGACAGTTTAGGTTCCTACGAGCAGTACTTC.

The V call is TRBV30, the J call TRBJ2-2; tentatively, D is TRBD1 (5 bases). The CDR3 loop spans 12 amino acids. V lost 5 bases, J lost 6 bases, and 10 bases lay in between. Germline lookup yields CDR1 GTSNPN and CDR2 SVGIG (reference sequence). This chain's CDR3 is CAWGLGPGELFF. In DNA form, the CDR3 reads TGTGCCTGGGGGCTGGGGCCCGGGGAGCTGTTTTTT. Using reference TRBV30 and TRBJ2-2 for the parts outside the CDR3, the full variable domain is SQTIHQWPATLVQPVGSPLSLECTVEGTSNPNLYWYRQAAGRGLQLLFYSVGIGQISSEVPQNLSASRPQDRQFILSSKKLLLSDSGFYLCAWGLGPGELFFGEGSRLTVL.

The V call is TRBV4-2, the J call TRBJ1-2; D gene unclear. CDR3 size: 16 residues. Looked up from germline, CDR1 is LGHNA and CDR2 is YNFKEQ. The V and J ends lost 0 bases and 0 bases respectively, with 11 bases between them. CDR3 protein: CASSQEPSSPNYGYTF. Written as DNA, the CDR3 is TGTGCCAGCAGCCAAGAACCTTCCTCCCCTAACTATGGCTACACCTTC.

This clone was detected only once. The chain links TRBV9 to TRBJ1-3; D ambiguous. The germline V gene encodes CDR1 SGDLS and CDR2 YYNGEE. Trimming left V 2 bases short and J 1 base short, with 7 bases between. The CDR3 extends over 14 amino acids. Here the CDR3 DNA reads TGTGCCAGCAGCGTTGCCGGATCTGGAAACACCATATATTTT. This translates into CASSVAGSGNTIYF.

This clone was counted once. The V call is TRBV7-9, the J call TRBJ1-1; D unclear. V lost 2 bases and J 2 bases, leaving 18 bases between the germline ends. The CDR3 extends over 17 amino acids. Germline-derived CDR1 and CDR2 are SEHNR and FQNEAQ (reference sequence). The CDR3 here is CASSLPIPVPSNTEAFF. For the CDR3, the DNA is TGTGCCAGCAGCTTACCAATCCCCGTTCCTTCCAACACTGAAGCTTTCTTT.

Written as DNA, the CDR3 is TGTGCCAGCAGCGGGGGACAGGGGAATGAAAAACTGTTTTTT. This encodes CASSGGQGNEKLFF. J is TRBJ1-4 and V is TRBV9; 10 positions agree with TRBD1. This CDR3 region has 14 residues. CDR1 SGDLS and CDR2 YYNGEE come from the germline V gene. Germline trimming cut 3 bases from V and 5 bases from J; bases unmatched to any gene: 1.

The chain links TRBV29-1 to TRBJ1-1; TRBD1 matches at 7 bases. J lost 1 base, V lost 6 bases, and 17 bases had no gene match. CDR1 SQVTM and CDR2 ANQGSEA come from the germline V gene. The CDR3 spans 17 residues. CDR3 amino acids: CSVYSVTGTKTNTEAFF. CDR3 nucleotides: TGCAGCGTCTATTCCGTGACAGGGACCAAGACGAACACTGAAGCTTTCTTT.

The V call is TRBV14, the J call TRBJ1-2; TRBD1 matches 7 bases. Germline CDR1 SGHDN, CDR2 FVKESK. After removal of 3 bases from V and 3 bases from J, the junction contained 10 bases not matched to a gene. The CDR3 length is 16 residues. The CDR3 reads CASSHPDREDDYGYTF. As DNA, the CDR3 is TGTGCCAGCAGCCACCCTGACAGGGAAGATGACTATGGCTACACCTTC.

CDR3 amino acids: CASRLAGDHYEQYF. The CDR3, as DNA: TGTGCCAGCAGGTTGGCGGGAGACCACTACGAGCAGTACTTC. The chain couples TRBV27 to TRBJ2-7; TRBD2 matches 7 bases. Trimming cost V 6 bases and J 3 bases; bases outside gene matches: 8. CDR3 size: 14 residues. Germline V gene data show CDR1 as MNHEY and CDR2 as SMNVEV (reference sequence).

The chain recombines TRBV7-9 with TRBJ1-3, with D unresolved. Germline V gene sequence: CDR1 SEHNR, CDR2 FQNEAQ (reference sequence). The V gene lost 4 bases and the J gene lost 2 bases, with 15 bases spanning the gap. This CDR3 has 16 residues. For the CDR3, the DNA is TGTGCCAGCAGCTCCCAACATAGAACCCCTGGAAACACCATATATTTT. Translation gives CASSSQHRTPGNTIYF.

The chain joins TRBV19 to TRBJ1-1, with D hard to call. V gave up 6 bases and J gave up 5 bases, with 10 bases separating them. The CDR3 is 12 residues long. From germline, CDR1 is LNHDA and CDR2 SQIVND (reference sequence). The CDR3 coding sequence is TGTGCCAGTAGGGTCGGGTTGACTGAAGCTTTCTTT. Its translation is CASRVGLTEAFF.

The chain uses TRBV27 and TRBJ2-1; 10 positions match TRBD2. CDR3 length equals 20 residues. Losses at the gene ends were 5 bases for V and 2 bases for J; bases not matched to a gene: 18. Germline CDR1 MNHEY, CDR2 SMNVEV (reference sequence). CDR3 residues: CASSPLPGTSAPGPYNEQFF. The CDR3 nucleotides read TGTGCCAGCAGTCCCTTACCCGGGACTAGCGCTCCCGGTCCCTACAATGAGCAGTTCTTC.

This chain links TRBV6-1 with TRBJ2-1; possible D gene TRBD1, 6 bases. V dropped 1 base and J dropped 3 bases, with 10 bases sitting between them. The length of the CDR3 is 15 residues. The germline gives CDR1 MNHNS, CDR2 SASEGT. The CDR3: CASSEVRGVYNEQFF. The CDR3 bases are TGTGCCAGCAGTGAAGTCAGGGGAGTCTACAATGAGCAGTTCTTC.

This chain joins TRBV7-3 and TRBJ2-1; 12 bases map to TRBD2. The ends lost 5 bases at V and 2 bases at J; junction bases unmatched: 4. CDR3 size: 16 residues. Germline CDR1 reads SGHTA; CDR2 reads FQGTGA. CDR3 protein: CASSPGLAGPYNEQFF. CDR3 sequence (DNA): TGTGCCAGCAGCCCCGGACTAGCGGGACCCTACAATGAGCAGTTCTTC. The full variable domain, completed using reference TRBV7-3 and TRBJ2-1, is GAGVSQTPSNKVTEKGKYVELRCDPISGHTALYWYRQSLGQGPEFLIYFQGTGAADDSGLPNDRFFAVRPEGSVSTLKIQRTERGDSAVYLCASSPGLAGPYNEQFFGPGTRLTVL.

The chain carries TRBV13 and TRBJ2-5; weak D call: TRBD1 (6 bases). The V gene's germline CDR1 is PRHDT and CDR2 FYEKMQ (reference sequence). The V gene lost 1 base and the J gene lost 5 bases, with 14 bases spanning the gap. This CDR3 has 15 amino acids. The CDR3 spells CASSLAAGVGETQYF. CDR3 sequence (DNA): TGTGCCAGCAGCTTAGCGGCAGGGGTAGGCGAGACCCAGTACTTC.

V is TRBV27 and J is TRBJ2-1, with unresolved D. This CDR3 is 15 amino acids long. Germline V CDR1 and CDR2: MNHEY, SMNVEV (reference sequence). V was clipped by 2 bases and J by 14 bases, with 22 bases between them. The CDR3 nucleotides are TGTGCCAGCAGTTTAACCCCCACTAAAACCAATGAAGAGTTCTTC. Translated, it gives CASSLTPTKTNEEFF.

CDR3 residues: CASSLGGGAIYEQYF. In nucleotides, the CDR3 is TGCGCCAGCAGCTTGGGGGGCGGGGCGATCTACGAGCAGTACTTC. The rearrangement joins TRBV5-1 to TRBJ2-7; D is perhaps TRBD2 (6 bases). The germline gives CDR1 SGHRS, CDR2 YFSETQ. This CDR3 spans 15 amino acids. The V and J ends lost 0 bases and 3 bases respectively, with 13 bases between them.

The sample holds one count of this clone. The V and J genes are TRBV2 and TRBJ2-1; TRBD2 matches 8 bases. The ends lost 3 bases at V and 4 bases at J; junction bases unmatched: 5. CDR3 length: 15 residues. Germline V gives CDR1 SNHLY, CDR2 FYNNEI. The CDR3, as DNA: TGTGCCAGCAGTGATCAAGCGGGAGTTTACAATGAGCAGTTCTTC. Translated, it gives CASSDQAGVYNEQFF.

The chain employs TRBV4-2 and TRBJ1-1; tentative D call: TRBD1 (5 bases). This CDR3 has 13 residues. Germline loops: CDR1 LGHNA, CDR2 YNFKEQ. Trimming removed 5 bases from V and 0 bases from J, with 7 bases in between. The CDR3 sequence is CASSWGLNTEAFF. The CDR3, as DNA: TGTGCCAGCAGCTGGGGACTGAACACTGAAGCTTTCTTT.

This chain joins TRBV30 and TRBJ1-1; D not certain. V lost 0 bases, J lost 1 base, and 6 bases lay in between. The germline V gene has CDR1 GTSNPN and CDR2 SVGIG (reference sequence). The CDR3 is 13 residues long. CDR3 sequence: CAWSVSANTEAFF. The CDR3 DNA follows: TGTGCCTGGAGTGTATCAGCGAACACTGAAGCTTTCTTT.

V and J are TRBV6-6 and TRBJ2-5; the D gene is possibly TRBD1 (6 bases). Germline V lookup: CDR1 MNHNY, CDR2 SVGAGI (reference sequence). The CDR3 has 14 residues. V was pared by 0 bases and J by 5 bases, with 10 bases between. The CDR3 loop reads CASSYSDRMETQYF. In nucleotides, the CDR3 is TGTGCCAGCAGTTACTCCGACAGGATGGAGACCCAGTACTTC.

The chain has TRBV13 and TRBJ1-4; possible D gene TRBD1, 5 bases. Germline V gives CDR1 PRHDT, CDR2 FYEKMQ (reference sequence). The V and J ends lost 6 bases and 10 bases respectively, with 12 bases between them. The CDR3 is made up of 12 amino acids. The chain's CDR3 is CASSGVGGKLFF. The CDR3 nucleotides read TGTGCCAGCAGTGGAGTTGGGGGAAAACTGTTTTTT.

CDR3 sequence (DNA): TGTGCCAGCAGCTTAGTCTCGAGTCCAGCGGGAGGGCCGGAGACCCAGTACTTC. This codes for CASSLVSSPAGGPETQYF. The chain uses TRBV7-9 and TRBJ2-5, with 10 bases fitting TRBD2. Germline trimming cut 1 base from V and 5 bases from J; bases unmatched to any gene: 13. The length of the CDR3 is 18 residues. In germline, CDR1 is SEHNR, CDR2 FQNEAQ (reference sequence).

As for this clone: The sample has other DNA sequences that encode this CDR3 too. CDR3 coding DNA: TGTGCCAGCAGCGTCGGGGGTTCCTATAATTCACCCCTCCACTTT. It encodes CASSVGGSYNSPLHF. The chain uses TRBV9 and TRBJ1-6; the D gene is possibly TRBD1 (5 bases). Germline V gives CDR1 SGDLS, CDR2 YYNGEE. The germline V and J ends were trimmed by 2 bases and 1 base, with 7 bases remaining between them. CDR3 length equals 15 residues. Looking up the rest from reference TRBV9 and TRBJ1-6 gives the full variable domain: DSGVTQTPKHLITATGQRVTLRCSPRSGDLSVYWYQQSLDQGLQFLIQYYNGEERAKGNILERFSAQQFPDLHSELNLSSLELGDSALYFCASSVGGSYNSPLHFGNGTRLTVT.

The rearrangement joins TRBV6-1 to TRBJ1-1, with D unclear. Germline-derived CDR1 and CDR2 are MNHNS and SASEGT. Trimming took 4 bases from V and 2 from J, leaving 11 bases between them. The CDR3 covers 14 residues. CDR3 region: CASSGLPLNTEAFF. The CDR3 DNA reads as TGTGCCAGCAGTGGGCTTCCTCTAAACACTGAAGCTTTCTTT.

This chain joins TRBV4-1 and TRBJ1-1; D not resolved. The germline V gene encodes CDR1 MGHRA and CDR2 YSYEKL. Trimming left V 1 base short and J 2 bases short, with 11 bases between. CDR3 length equals 15 residues. CDR3 residues: CASSQADDLNTEAFF. The DNA for the CDR3 is TGCGCCAGCAGCCAAGCAGACGACCTTAACACTGAAGCTTTCTTT.

This chain joins TRBV4-1 and TRBJ2-1; weak D call: TRBD1 (5 bases). This CDR3 region has 17 residues. Germline assignment: CDR1 MGHRA and CDR2 YSYEKL. Between the trimmed V and J ends, which lost 1 base and 0 bases, there was a span of 13 bases. The CDR3 is CASSQVAGPSSYNEQFF. The CDR3 region has the DNA TGCGCCAGCAGCCAAGTAGCAGGGCCAAGCTCCTACAATGAGCAGTTCTTC.